This T cell receptor beta chain derives from a study of blood T cells in healthy people across ages. Trimming took off 7 bases at V and 3 bases at J, with 23 bases between the two ends. This CDR3 is 17 amino acids long. A note on this clonotype: What it recognizes is unknown.

Study results and limitations: Higher diversity and more naive CD4+ cells were features of long-lived donors, compared to aged donors.

Each donor's blood draw was 8.5 to 10 milliliters of peripheral blood. Next came a second PCR, run for about 7 to 12 cycles, which used a sample-barcoded 5' primer along with a J-beta primer mix. TCRdb re-derived calls from the 5' RACE reads in MiXCR, one entry per CDR3 protein. The data hold more than 800,000 distinct CDR3 sequences, with 40% to 55% observed a single time. The receptor comes from a woman aged 55-69 years in good health. Sequencing was performed on blood. V usage is TRBV12-3 or TRBV12-4 and J usage is TRBJ2-3, with D tentatively TRBD1 (6 bases). CDR3 residues: CASKGVLTGRRTDTQYF. CDR3 nucleotide sequence: TGTGCCAGCAAGGGGGTCCTGACAGGTCGCAGGACAGATACGCAGTATTTT.